The rows below give T cell receptor beta chains drawn from one sample of a study of blood T cell repertoires in COVID-19. Method: immunoSEQ multiplex PCR; TCRdb's copy keeps in-frame clones and lacks some. The data show some 350,000 clones, with around 91% seen just once and 6.5% held by the top ten. The material sequenced was peripheral blood. The receptors derive from a man younger than 35 with active or convalescent COVID-19. Each CDR3 is given with its conserved first and last residue. Each record gives: D gene, clone size, V gene, J gene, CDR3 DNA, CDR3 protein. D genes are given only for firm matches. Not every row has a clone size; where given, it reads once, few, many or a size class.

TRBD1,-,TRBV6-1,TRBJ1-2,TGTGCCAGCAGGGGAACGGGACAGGTTAATGGCTACACCTTC,CASRGTGQVNGYTF
TRBD1,-,TRBV4-3,TRBJ2-7,TGCGCCAGCAGCCAAGGTGGAACAGGGGGTTCTGACGAGCAGTACTTC,CASSQGGTGGSDEQYF
TRBD1,-,TRBV18,TRBJ1-2,TGTGCCAGCTCTCCGACAGGGGACTATGGCTACACCTTC,CASSPTGDYGYTF
TRBD1,-,TRBV11-2,TRBJ2-6,TGTGCCAGCAGCTCAGGGGGCTACTCTGGGGCCAACGTCCTGACTTTC,CASSSGGYSGANVLTF
-,-,TRBV6-6,TRBJ1-3,TGTGCCAGCAGTCGCGGGGGGGGACGCAACTCTGGAAACACCATATATTTT,CASSRGGGRNSGNTIYF
-,-,TRBV7-3,TRBJ2-3,TGTGCCAGCGGGGGGGCACCAGGAGGGGCTAGCACAGATACGCAGTATTTT,CASGGAPGGASTDTQYF
-,-,TRBV19,TRBJ1-6,TGTGCCAGTAGTATAGATGCGGGACCCCTCCACTTT,CASSIDAGPLHF
-,-,TRBV4-1,TRBJ1-4,TGCGCCAGCAGGCCTATTGGGAGGGCGGCTAATGAAAAACTGTTTTTT,CASRPIGRAANEKLFF
TRBD2,-,TRBV10-3,TRBJ2-3,TGTGCCATCACCGTACGACTAGCGGGAGTGAGGGATACGCAGTATTTT,CAITVRLAGVRDTQYF
TRBD2,-,TRBV27,TRBJ2-3,TGTGCCAGCAGTTTATTTGCTAGCGGGACGACAGATACGCAGTATTTT,CASSLFASGTTDTQYF
-,-,TRBV18,TRBJ2-1,TGTGCCAGCTCACCGCAGGGTTTCTATGAGCAGTTCTTC,CASSPQGFYEQFF
TRBD2,-,TRBV7-2,TRBJ2-1,TGTGCCAGCAGTCCCGGGACTAGCAACTACAATGAGCAGTTCTTC,CASSPGTSNYNEQFF
TRBD1,-,TRBV16,TRBJ1-1,TGTGCCAGCAGCGGGGGACAGTACATGAACACTGAAGCTTTCTTT,CASSGGQYMNTEAFF
-,-,TRBV5-1,TRBJ2-7,TGCGCCAGCAGCGACGGGTTGCGCGAGCAGTACTTC,CASSDGLREQYF
-,-,TRBV14,TRBJ2-7,TGTGCCAGCAGCCAAGCGAACAGACCCTACGAGCAGTACTTC,CASSQANRPYEQYF
-,-,TRBV6-6,TRBJ1-6,TGTGCCAGCAGTCCCTCGGGGGAATATAATTCACCCCTCCACTTT,CASSPSGEYNSPLHF
-,-,TRBV19,TRBJ1-3,TGTGCCAGTAGTACCTACGACTCTGGAAACACCATATATTTT,CASSTYDSGNTIYF
TRBD2,few,TRBV27,TRBJ2-1,TGTGCCAGCAGTCCGACCACTAGCGGCGTCTCCTACAATGAGCAGTTCTTC,CASSPTTSGVSYNEQFF
TRBD2,few,TRBV6-4,TRBJ2-1,TGTGCCAGCAGTCGGACTAGCGGGGGGGTTGATGAGCAGTTCTTC,CASSRTSGGVDEQFF
-,-,TRBV10-3,TRBJ2-1,TGTGCCATCTCCGGGACAAACAGCCCTGTTTCCTACAATGAGCAGTTCTTC,CAISGTNSPVSYNEQFF
-,-,TRBV21-1,TRBJ2-5,TGTGCCAGCAGCCGGGTAAACAGGGATATGGGTGAAGAGACCCAGTACTTC,CASSRVNRDMGEETQYF
TRBD2,-,TRBV4-2,TRBJ2-7,TGTGCCAGCAGCCAAGATTTGGGACTATCCTACGAGCAGTACTTC,CASSQDLGLSYEQYF
-,-,TRBV28,TRBJ2-3,TGTGCCAGCAGACCCCCCGTGGCAGGGACGCAGTATTTT,CASRPPVAGTQYF
-,-,TRBV7-3,TRBJ1-1,TGTGCCAGCAGCCGTGATGGCGGTGAAGCTTTCTTT,CASSRDGGEAFF
-,-,TRBV5-1,TRBJ1-1,TGCGCCAGCAGCAGGACACTCATGAACACTGAAGCTTTCTTT,CASSRTLMNTEAFF
TRBD1,-,TRBV9,TRBJ1-6,TGTGCCAGCAGCGTAGCCCCCGGGACAGGGGCACCCCTCCACTTT,CASSVAPGTGAPLHF
-,-,TRBV18,TRBJ1-4,TGTGCCAGCTCACCACCGACAGCAACTAATGAAAAACTGTTTTTT,CASSPPTATNEKLFF
-,-,TRBV27,TRBJ2-7,TGTGCCAGCACCCCCGCAGTTAACTCCTACGAGCAGTACTTC,CASTPAVNSYEQYF
TRBD1,-,TRBV19,TRBJ1-5,TGTGCCAGTAGTCAGGGACAGGGGCAGCGCAATCAGCCCCAGCATTTT,CASSQGQGQRNQPQHF
TRBD1,-,TRBV19,TRBJ1-5,TGTGCCAGTAAAATGACAGGGTTCACTCAGCCCCAGCATTTT,CASKMTGFTQPQHF
TRBD1,once,TRBV27,TRBJ1-2,TGTGCCAGCAGCCTCTGGGGATTCGGGACAGAGATCTATGGCTACACCTTC,CASSLWGFGTEIYGYTF
TRBD1,-,TRBV16,TRBJ2-7,TGTGCCAGCAGCCTCGCCGGGACAGGGACCTACGAGCAGTACTTC,CASSLAGTGTYEQYF
TRBD2,-,TRBV2,TRBJ2-1,TGTGCCAGCAGGGAAAGGACCGGGGGGTACAACAATGAGCAGTTCTTC,CASRERTGGYNNEQFF
TRBD1,few,TRBV5-1,TRBJ2-7,TGCGCCAGCAGGACAGGGGAAAGGGAGCAGTACTTC,CASRTGEREQYF
TRBD1,-,TRBV7-7,TRBJ2-1,TGTGCTAGCAGCTTAGCAGGGGGCGGAAACAATGAGCAGTTCTTC,CASSLAGGGNNEQFF
TRBD2,-,TRBV2,TRBJ2-5,TGTGCCAGCAGGGGGGGGACTCGCAACATTGGGACCCAGTACTTC,CASRGGTRNIGTQYF
-,-,TRBV6-5,TRBJ2-2,TGTGCCAGCAGTTACTCGCAGGGGCCCGGGGAGCTGTTTTTT,CASSYSQGPGELFF
TRBD1,-,TRBV23-1,TRBJ1-4,TGCGCCAGCAGTCATCACGACAGGGATGGTGAAAAACTGTTTTTT,CASSHHDRDGEKLFF
-,-,TRBV27,TRBJ2-2,TGTGCCAGCAGTTTATACGGACACTCGAACACCGGGGAGCTGTTTTTT,CASSLYGHSNTGELFF
-,-,TRBV7-7,TRBJ1-5,TGTGCCAGCAGCCCGCCGCGCCCTTTATTGCCCCAGCATTTT,CASSPPRPLLPQHF
-,-,TRBV6-5,TRBJ1-3,TGTGCCACCGGCCGGGGGGGCACCATATATTTT,CATGRGGTIYF
-,-,TRBV5-6,TRBJ1-3,TGTGCCAGCAGCTTCATGTTCTCTGGAAACACCATATATTTT,CASSFMFSGNTIYF
TRBD1,-,TRBV4-3,TRBJ2-7,TGCGCCAGCAGCCCGAGACAGGGGGTTATGTACGAGCAGTACTTC,CASSPRQGVMYEQYF
-,-,TRBV28,TRBJ2-1,TGTGCCAGCAGTTCGGGTGATGAGCAGTTCTTC,CASSSGDEQFF
-,-,TRBV5-5,TRBJ1-2,TGTGCCAGCAGCTTGACGCGGGAAGCTTATGGCTACACCTTC,CASSLTREAYGYTF
TRBD1,-,TRBV19,TRBJ2-3,TGTGCCAGTAGTCTCCGACAGGGGGTCACAGATACGCAGTATTTT,CASSLRQGVTDTQYF
-,-,TRBV2,TRBJ2-5,TGTGCCAGCACTCGGGGTGAGGGTGAGACCCAGTACTTC,CASTRGEGETQYF
-,-,TRBV24-1,TRBJ2-1,TGTGCCACACCCCGGGAGTTCTTC,CATPREFF
-,-,TRBV4-1,TRBJ2-7,TGCGCCAGCAGCCAAGGCCGGGACACCTCCTACGAGCAGTACTTC,CASSQGRDTSYEQYF
-,-,TRBV28,TRBJ1-2,TGTGCCAGCAGGGCGGGGGGCTATGGCTACACCTTC,CASRAGGYGYTF
TRBD1,-,TRBV18,TRBJ2-4,TGTGCCAGCTCACCCGACAGGGTCGGCATTCAGTACTTC,CASSPDRVGIQYF
TRBD2,-,TRBV6-2/TRBV6-3,TRBJ2-1,TGTGCCAGCAGTTATCTCTTAGCGGGGGGGCGCAATGAGCAGTTCTTC,CASSYLLAGGRNEQFF
-,-,TRBV7-2,TRBJ1-1,TGTGCCAGCAGCACACGTCCGAACACTGAAGCTTTCTTT,CASSTRPNTEAFF
-,-,TRBV19,TRBJ1-1,TGTGCCAGTAAACAAAACACTGAAGCTTTCTTT,CASKQNTEAFF
TRBD1,once,TRBV6-5,TRBJ1-4,TGTGCCAGCAGGACGGGACAGGGAAGGGAAAAACTGTTTTTT,CASRTGQGREKLFF